Sequencing of this T cell receptor beta chain was carried out in a study of blood T cell repertoires in COVID-19. The data were produced by immunoSEQ multiplex PCR, yet TCRdb's version contains in-frame clones alone and is incomplete. The data show roughly 170,000 clones, with approximately 90% seen just once and around a quarter held by the top ten. To note about this clone: Other DNA sequences within the sample encode an identical CDR3.

Trimming removed 1 base at V and 0 bases at J, with 6 bases between. From germline, CDR1 is SGHNT and CDR2 YENEEA. The CDR3 is 15 amino acids. The sequenced sample was peripheral blood. The rearrangement links TRBV11-3 to TRBJ2-2; D not certain. This TCR came from a man aged 55-75 years with acute or convalescent COVID-19. CDR3 sequence: CASSLGGANTGELFF. The DNA for the CDR3 is TGTGCCAGCAGCTTAGGAGGAGCGAACACCGGGGAGCTGTTTTTT. The full variable domain, in which reference TRBV11-3 and TRBJ2-2 provide the parts outside the CDR3, is EAGVVQSPRYKIIEKKQPVAFWCNPISGHNTLYWYLQNLGQGPELLIRYENEEAVDDSQLPKDRFSAERLKGVDSTLKIQPAELGDSAVYLCASSLGGANTGELFFGEGSRLTVL.